There are many counts of the clone carrying this T cell receptor (beta chain). What it recognizes is unknown. When naive CD8 T cells were sorted, they were gated as CD8+CD4-CCR7+CD45RA+. The sample comes from a study of molecular identifiers for immune sequencing clone quantification. General study findings and limits: In naive cells, clones above 20 RNA copies held under 1% of molecules, whereas in effector cells they held over 97%. Molecules of identical TCR sharing a barcode could underestimate highly expanded clone sizes.

Germline CDR1 PRHDT, CDR2 FYEKMQ (reference sequence). The CDR3 loop spans 18 amino acids. The trim removed 5 bases at V and 2 bases at J, leaving 9 bases unmatched. Generation of bulk TCR libraries relied on previously described methods and listed TCR primers. TCRdb reprocessed the PCR reads via MiXCR and lists one record per CDR3 protein. This table holds under 800,000 distinct CDR3 sequences, about 25% found once. The origin of this receptor is a human donor in good health. Some libraries in this study had Jurkat cell RNA spiked in. Sequences were obtained from naive CD8+ T cells from blood, with Jurkat cell RNA spiked in. Subset reported: FACS-sorted CD8+CD4-CCR7+CD45RA+ naive T cells. V gene TRBV13 combines with J gene TRBJ2-3, with 14 bases fitting TRBD2. The CDR3 spells CASSPGLAGATPTDTQYF. CDR3 bases: TGTGCCAGCAGCCCGGGACTAGCGGGAGCGACTCCCACAGATACGCAGTATTTT.